This TCR beta chain stems from a study of cytomegalovirus exposure and HLA in healthy donors. Notes on the study in general: TCR beta chain V- and J-gene trimming was linked, in a later analysis, to a missense variant in DCLRE1C. Most TCR sequences were rare, but some public TCRs occurred in many donors.

The PCR had 60 Vbeta and 13 Jbeta primers. The repertoire was sequenced with immunoSEQ multiplex PCR; TCRdb's copy has only in-frame clones and lacks some. The sample includes 100,000 to 150,000 clones, around 73% seen only once; the top ten take 1.5%. Comment on this clone: Its antigen is unidentified.

CDR1 SGHNT and CDR2 YYREEE come from the germline V gene (reference sequence). The CDR3 length is 16 residues. V was clipped by 4 bases and J by 0 bases; unmatched bases: 8. Input material: PBMCs. The source is a female donor in good health and CMV-seronegative. This sequence joins TRBV5-4 and TRBJ2-3; TRBD2 agrees at 7 bases. The CDR3 nucleotides are TGTGCCAGCAGCAACGGGGGGATATCTAGCACAGATACGCAGTATTTT. It encodes CASSNGGISSTDTQYF.